These T cell receptor beta chains were read from a single sample in a study of CD8 T cells in ankylosing spondylitis. TCRdb re-called the 5' RACE reads through MiXCR, storing one row per CDR3 protein. The sample records 400,000 or so distinct CDR3 sequences, about 25% being singletons. The source material was blood, either unsorted or a sorted T cell fraction (not recorded which). The origin of the receptors is a male donor with ankylosing spondylitis. Each CDR3 is given without its conserved first and last residue.

>TRBV2|TRBJ1-2
ASSEQLYGYT
>TRBV11-2|TRBJ2-1
ASRPGQVRYNEQF
>TRBV6-1|TRBJ2-1
ASRQGAIYEQF
>TRBV5-1|TRBJ2-1
ASSFAEGVNEQF
>TRBV27|TRBJ2-7
ASSLLGQRDEQY
>TRBV14|TRBJ2-6
ASSLRLRAGANVLT
>TRBV30|TRBJ1-2
ACWGGDGYT
>TRBV5-1|TRBJ1-1
ASSPGANTEAF
>TRBV6-5|TRBJ2-1
ASSYEGNTYNEQF
>TRBV2|TRBJ1-5
ASSVVRGGTQPQH
>TRBV11-2|TRBJ2-7
ASSLEDPPRQVSYEQY
>TRBV7-2|TRBJ2-1
ATDRDRGYNEQF
>TRBV10-3|TRBJ2-3
ATSTTSGSTDTQY
>TRBV5-1|TRBJ2-1
ASTEGGPPYNEQF
>TRBV15|TRBJ1-3
ATSFGVSGNTIY
>TRBV3-1|TRBJ2-1
ASSQIAGSYNEQF
>TRBV11-2|TRBJ2-7
ASSPASWGYEQY
>TRBV20-1|TRBJ1-6
SARDAQGTAYDSPLH
>TRBV9|TRBJ2-3
ASSPTGTSTDTQY
>TRBV10-2|TRBJ2-1
ASSPSGNYNEQF
>TRBV12-3/TRBV12-4|TRBJ1-1
ASRARTEAF
>TRBV2|TRBJ1-2
ASSERTGGNYGYT
>TRBV15|TRBJ2-7
ATFRPGLGNYEQY
>TRBV20-1|TRBJ2-5
SARPDNQETQY
>TRBV11-2|TRBJ2-5
ASNSGVAQY
>TRBV6-1|TRBJ1-1
ASSAEGSDTEAF
>TRBV5-1|TRBJ2-1
ASSFYLATYNEQF
>TRBV30|TRBJ2-6
AWSVGQASLNVLT
>TRBV12-3/TRBV12-4|TRBJ1-2
ASSSTGIEGYT
>TRBV27|TRBJ2-1
ASSPLAGSLSRQF
>TRBV19|TRBJ2-3
ASSSTRGTDTQY
>TRBV29-1|TRBJ2-1
SVGVREQF
>TRBV29-1|TRBJ1-4
SVTGTGNYEKLF
>TRBV5-1|TRBJ2-1
ASSQFGTGGRSYNEQF
>TRBV20-1|TRBJ2-5
SAPSPTSQETQY
>TRBV6-1|TRBJ2-1
ASHITPQYPYNEQF
>TRBV5-1|TRBJ1-1
ASSYNPGQTYRNTEAF
>TRBV20-1|TRBJ2-1
SGTASSYNEQF
>TRBV11-2|TRBJ2-3
ASSAGQTANRGTDTQY
>TRBV11-2|TRBJ1-1
ASSMQMRDTEAF
>TRBV6-5|TRBJ1-5
ASSYRAEGQPQH
>TRBV5-6|TRBJ2-1
ASSVLPSGPRNEQF
>TRBV20-1|TRBJ1-2
SASFIGGGHGYT
>TRBV12-3/TRBV12-4|TRBJ1-3
ASSWGQGIGNTIY
>TRBV11-2|TRBJ2-7
ASRAGTGNISPSYEQY
>TRBV3-1|TRBJ1-4
ASSQYEKLF
>TRBV18|TRBJ2-1
ASSPTGRDEQF
>TRBV3-1|TRBJ2-2
ASSQGAGANTGELF
>TRBV29-1|TRBJ2-4
SVARTAGGNIQY
>TRBV7-8|TRBJ2-5
ASSPQGQVQETQY
>TRBV11-2|TRBJ2-3
ASSLGSRDTQY